The 31 T cell receptor beta chains below come from one sample, sequenced in a study of human T cells and chemical hapten exposure. Stated time point: pre-sensitization, week 0. The treatment denotes: therapeutic diphenylcyclopropenone sensitization with weekly scalp DPC. From the RACE reads, TCRdb called clonotypes with MiXCR, one entry per CDR3 protein. The sample includes about 300,000 distinct CDR3 sequences, approximately 5% of them seen just once. Sample: whole blood, taken in connection with sensitization to the hapten diphenylcyclopropenone (DPC). These receptors were obtained from a woman aged 18-29 years with alopecia areata. Some clones in this sample may be carry-over from other donors' samples.

This clonotype came up a few times. V and J are TRBV2 and TRBJ2-3; D gene unclear. The CDR3 length is 16 residues. V was shortened by 6 bases and J by 3 bases, with 19 bases between the two germline ends. Per the germline V gene, CDR1 is SNHLY and CDR2 is FYNNEI. Here the CDR3 reads CASSASAPTGTDTQYF. DNA for the CDR3: TGTGCCAGCAGCGCCTCAGCCCCCACGGGTACAGATACGCAGTATTTT.

This clonotype has just a few counts. The chain couples TRBV27 to TRBJ2-7; the match to TRBD1 covers 7 bases. Germline loops: CDR1 MNHEY, CDR2 SMNVEV (reference sequence). This CDR3 is built from 14 residues. V shed 5 bases and J 7 bases; nucleotides not matched to a gene: 11. CDR3 DNA sequence: TGTGCCAGCAGTGGCAGGGGGACCTTTGGGGAGCAGTACTTC. Amino acids: CASSGRGTFGEQYF.

This sequence joins TRBV7-9 and TRBJ1-5; D is possibly TRBD1 (5 bases). Trimming removed 5 bases at V and 0 bases at J, with 29 bases between. CDR3 length: 21 residues. Germline CDR1 is SEHNR and CDR2 is FQNEAQ (reference sequence). The CDR3 nucleotides read TGTGCCAGCAGCCACGCTCGTTTGTCGGGGGGGAGAGTAATTAGCAATCAGCCCCAGCATTTT. This gives the protein CASSHARLSGGRVISNQPQHF.

This clonotype was seen many times. The germline gene is not matched at one end of the junction; a read error may be the cause. The chain recombines TRBV7-2 with TRBJ1-1; maybe TRBD1 (5 bases). Germline CDR1 and CDR2: SGHTA and FQGNSA. This CDR3 is 13 amino acids long. DNA of the CDR3: TGCGCCAGCAGCCCGACAGTGAACACTGAAGCTTTCTTT. Translated, it gives CASSPTVNTEAFF.

This clonotype was picked up many times. The chain employs TRBV3-1 and TRBJ2-3; 7 nucleotides align to TRBD1. The CDR3 runs 16 residues. Germline CDR1 is LGHDT and CDR2 is YNNKEL (reference sequence). Trimming took 0 bases from V and 1 from J; bases not matched to a gene: 4. CDR3 nucleotides: TGTGCCAGCAGCCAAGAAACCGGACAGGGCACAGATACGCAGTATTTT. Its protein product is CASSQETGQGTDTQYF.

This clonotype came up a few times. The CDR3 spells CASSPRSGWGVGGTEAFF. CDR3 coding DNA: TGTGCCAGCAGCCCCCGCTCAGGGTGGGGGGTCGGGGGCACTGAAGCTTTCTTT. The chain joins TRBV7-9 to TRBJ1-1; possible D gene TRBD1, 5 bases. The CDR3 runs to 18 residues. Germline-derived CDR1 and CDR2 are SEHNR and FQNEAQ (reference sequence). Trimming left V 5 bases short and J 4 bases short, with 26 bases between.

Only a few counts were recorded for this clonotype. The chain combines TRBV27 with TRBJ1-4, with unresolved D. Germline CDR1 is MNHEY and CDR2 is SMNVEV (reference sequence). V shed 3 bases and J shed 0 bases, with 8 bases lying between them. The CDR3 consists of 15 residues. Here the CDR3 DNA reads TGTGCCAGCAGTTTTTCCCCGACAACTAATGAAAAACTGTTTTTT. It is translated as CASSFSPTTNEKLFF.

In nucleotides, the CDR3 is TGTGCCAGCAGTTTACGCGAGTGGGTCCAAGAGACCCAGTACTTC. Protein: CASSLREWVQETQYF. The rearrangement joins TRBV28 to TRBJ2-5; D is unclear. This CDR3 contains 15 residues. Per the germline V gene, CDR1 is MDHEN and CDR2 is SYDVKM. The V end was cut by 2 bases, the J end by 1 base, with 11 bases between.

This clonotype has more than one count but fewer than ten. V gene TRBV18 combines with J gene TRBJ1-5; D is undetermined. The germline V and J ends were trimmed by 0 bases and 3 bases, with 3 bases remaining between them. Germline values: CDR1 KGHSH, CDR2 LQKENI. There are 13 residues in the CDR3. In DNA, the CDR3 is TGTGCCAGCTCACCACCGAACAATCAGCCCCAGCATTTT. It is translated as CASSPPNNQPQHF.

The J gene is TRBJ2-6, the V gene TRBV11-2, with TRBD1 matching 7 bases. This CDR3 spans 18 amino acids. After removal of 2 bases from V and 1 base from J, the junction contained 8 bases not matched to a gene. Germline-derived CDR1 and CDR2 are SGHAT and FQNNGV. CDR3 coding DNA: TGTGCCAGCAGCTTAAAGAGGGGGCGCCTATCTGGGGCCAACGTCCTGACTTTC. Amino acid sequence: CASSLKRGRLSGANVLTF.

The rearrangement links TRBV6-2 or TRBV6-3 to TRBJ1-1; the D gene is possibly TRBD1 (6 bases). The CDR3 covers 14 residues. Germline assignment: CDR1 MNHEY and CDR2 SVGEGT. Trimming cost V 7 bases and J 1 base, with 13 bases left between them. The CDR3 reads CASTLQGKNTEAFF. The DNA of the CDR3 is TGTGCCAGCACTTTACAGGGCAAGAACACTGAAGCTTTCTTT.

At least ten counts were recorded for this clonotype. V usage is TRBV4-3 and J usage is TRBJ2-5, with D tentatively TRBD2 (5 bases). The germline V gene has CDR1 LGHNA and CDR2 YSLEER. This CDR3 has 14 residues. The germline V and J ends were trimmed by 3 bases and 2 bases, with 10 bases remaining between them. CDR3 sequence: CASSHGLEQETQYF. The CDR3, as DNA: TGCGCCAGCAGCCACGGACTGGAGCAAGAGACCCAGTACTTC.

Comments on this clonotype: The conserved final phenylalanine or tryptophan is absent from the CDR3, which likely points to a read error. V and J are TRBV6-5 and TRBJ1-2; D possibly corresponds to TRBD1 (5 bases). Germline lookup yields CDR1 MNHEY and CDR2 SVGAGI. The CDR3 loop spans 14 amino acids. The V and J ends lost 6 bases and 4 bases respectively, with 15 bases between them. In nucleotides, the CDR3 is TGTGCCAGCAGCTACCAAGGAGGGGCCTATGGCTACACCCTC. Translated, it gives CASSYQGGAYGYTL.

This clonotype was found many times. The chain couples TRBV29-1 to TRBJ2-7; possibly TRBD1 or TRBD2 for D (5 bases each). This CDR3 comprises 13 residues. The germline gives CDR1 SQVTM, CDR2 ANQGSEA. Trimming removed 6 bases from V and 2 bases from J, with 14 bases in between. CDR3 coding DNA: TGCAGCGTGCCCGGGACGGACGCCTACGAGCAGTACTTC. Its protein is CSVPGTDAYEQYF.

V is TRBV9 and J is TRBJ1-1, with D possibly matching TRBD1 (5 bases). CDR3 length: 16 residues. The germline V and J ends were trimmed by 0 bases and 6 bases, with 18 bases remaining between them. Germline V gene sequence: CDR1 SGDLS, CDR2 YYNGEE. The CDR3 here is CASSVEGSAGNPEAFF. The CDR3 DNA reads as TGTGCCAGCAGCGTAGAGGGGTCGGCCGGAAACCCTGAAGCTTTCTTT.

There are many counts of this clonotype. This chain joins TRBV29-1 and TRBJ1-2, with 9 bases fitting TRBD1. This CDR3 spans 13 amino acids. Trimming removed 8 bases from V and 4 bases from J; junction bases left unmatched: 8. In germline, CDR1 is SQVTM, CDR2 ANQGSEA. CDR3 region: CSPEQGASYGYTF. For the CDR3, the DNA is TGCAGCCCAGAACAGGGGGCAAGCTATGGCTACACCTTC. Complete variable domain (other parts from reference TRBV29-1 and TRBJ1-2): SAVISQKPSRDICQRGTSLTIQCQVDSQVTMMFWYRQQPGQSLTLIATANQGSEATYESGFVIDKFPISRPNLTFSTLTVSNMSPEDSSIYLCSPEQGASYGYTFGSGTRLTVV.

The chain links TRBV6-2 or TRBV6-3 to TRBJ1-1; D not certain. V was pared by 0 bases and J by 0 bases, with 8 bases between. The CDR3 extends over 15 amino acids. CDR1 MNHEY and CDR2 SVGEGT come from the germline V gene. The chain's CDR3 is CASSYSTHMNTEAFF. The DNA for the CDR3 is TGTGCCAGCAGTTACTCGACACACATGAACACTGAAGCTTTCTTT.

This clonotype was seen a few times. This sequence joins TRBV5-4 and TRBJ1-6, with D possibly TRBD1 on 5 matching bases. There are 14 residues in the CDR3. V was clipped by 3 bases and J by 6 bases, with 10 bases between them. From germline, CDR1 is SGHNT and CDR2 YYREEE (reference sequence). The CDR3 DNA is TGTGCCAGCAGCTACCCGACAGTTAATTCACCCCTCCACTTT. Its translation: CASSYPTVNSPLHF.

This clonotype occurred a few times. The genes are TRBV20-1 and TRBJ2-3; TRBD2 might be the D (5 bases). This CDR3 contains 14 residues. Germline CDR1 reads DFQATT; CDR2 reads SNEGSKA (reference sequence). Trimming stripped 0 bases from V and 5 bases from J, with 12 bases between. CDR3 sequence: CSARDRGSEDTQYF. DNA for the CDR3: TGCAGTGCTAGAGATCGCGGGTCGGAAGATACGCAGTATTTT.

The chain combines TRBV11-2 with TRBJ2-6; D not resolved. The CDR3 is 17 amino acids. Between the trimmed V and J ends, which lost 1 base and 0 bases, there was a span of 10 bases. The V gene's germline CDR1 is SGHAT and CDR2 FQNNGV. Here the CDR3 DNA reads TGTGCCAGCAGCTTAGGGCACTCATCCTCTGGGGCCAACGTCCTGACTTTC. Amino acid sequence: CASSLGHSSSGANVLTF. Full variable domain (remainder filled in from reference TRBV11-2 and TRBJ2-6): EAGVAQSPRYKIIEKRQSVAFWCNPISGHATLYWYQQILGQGPKLLIQFQNNGVVDDSQLPKDRFSAERLKGVDSTLKIQPAKLEDSAVYLCASSLGHSSSGANVLTFGAGSRLTVL.

V gene TRBV5-1 combines with J gene TRBJ2-7, with 8 bases matching TRBD1. J was trimmed by 5 bases and V by 0 bases; bases with no gene match: 4. The V gene's germline CDR1 is SGHRS and CDR2 YFSETQ. This CDR3 comprises 14 residues. The CDR3 region is CASSLGTGRDEQYF. The DNA of the CDR3 is TGCGCCAGCAGCTTGGGGACAGGGCGCGACGAGCAGTACTTC.

J is TRBJ2-3 and V is TRBV5-5; unclear D gene. The CDR3 runs 14 residues. CDR1 is SGHKS, CDR2 YYEKEE, per germline (reference sequence). With 0 bases removed from V and 2 bases from J, the gap between germline ends came to 7 bases. CDR3 coding DNA: TGTGCCAGCAGCTTGGGGCATTTCACAGATACGCAGTATTTT. This encodes CASSLGHFTDTQYF.

This clonotype showed up many times. The J gene is TRBJ2-3, the V gene TRBV24-1, with a possible D match to TRBD2 (5 bases). The V end lost 8 bases, the J end lost 3 bases, and 11 bases lay between the germline ends. Germline V lookup: CDR1 KGHDR, CDR2 SFDVKD. This CDR3 is 13 amino acids long. CDR3 in DNA: TGTGCCACCACATCCGGGGATACAGATACGCAGTATTTT. This encodes CATTSGDTDTQYF.

This clonotype has only a few counts. The chain couples TRBV13 to TRBJ1-2; 7 positions agree with TRBD1. The CDR3 has 15 amino acids. Germline trimming cut 3 bases from V and 2 bases from J; bases unmatched to any gene: 6. Germline CDR1 is PRHDT and CDR2 is FYEKMQ (reference sequence). CDR3 residues: CASSFKDRLNYGYTF. CDR3 DNA sequence: TGTGCCAGCAGCTTCAAGGACAGGCTCAACTATGGCTACACCTTC.

This clonotype has a count of ten or more. This sequence joins TRBV20-1 and TRBJ2-1; D not resolved. Trimming cost V 6 bases and J 7 bases, with 19 bases left between them. Germline V gene data show CDR1 as DFQATT and CDR2 as SNEGSKA (reference sequence). The CDR3 covers 14 residues. For the CDR3, the DNA is TGCAGTGCCCTGAGTTGGGTTCCCGAGAATGAGCAGTTCTTC. It is translated as CSALSWVPENEQFF.

This clonotype appeared many times. The chain couples TRBV20-1 to TRBJ1-4; D may be TRBD1 (5 bases). Trimming shortened V by 1 base and J by 12 bases, and 18 bases separated the two germline ends. The CDR3 length is 14 residues. Germline V gene data show CDR1 as DFQATT and CDR2 as SNEGSKA (reference sequence). CDR3 DNA sequence: TGCAGTGCTAGAGCCCCTAATCAGGGATGGGAACTGTTTTTT. Translating gives CSARAPNQGWELFF.

This clonotype was seen ten or more times. The chain couples TRBV18 to TRBJ1-1; 7 bases fit TRBD1. CDR1 and CDR2 (germline): KGHSH, LQKENI. Unmatched junction bases numbered 6, after V lost 4 bases and J lost 7 bases. This CDR3 is built from 13 residues. The CDR3 nucleotides are TGTGCCAGCTCACGGGAACCAGGGGGTGAAGCTTTCTTT. It is translated as CASSREPGGEAFF.

The genes are TRBV6-5 and TRBJ2-2; the match to TRBD1 covers 10 bases. V gave up 5 bases and J gave up 6 bases; unmatched junction bases: 3. Germline V lookup: CDR1 MNHEY, CDR2 SVGAGI. This CDR3 has 14 residues. The DNA for the CDR3 is TGTGCCAGCAGTCGTGGGACAGGGGCCGGGGAGCTGTTTTTT. Amino acid sequence: CASSRGTGAGELFF.

Turning to this clonotype: Just one base apart from a much larger clone, this may be a read error. The rearrangement joins TRBV12-3 or TRBV12-4 to TRBJ2-4; possibly TRBD1 or TRBD2 for D (5 bases each). The germline V and J ends were trimmed by 8 bases and 0 bases, with 11 bases remaining between them. The CDR3 loop spans 14 amino acids. CDR3 DNA sequence: TGTGCCAGCGGGGACGCTTTAGCCAAAAACATTCAGTACTTC. Translated, it gives CASGDALAKNIQYF.

This clonotype was recorded a few times. The chain couples TRBV2 to TRBJ2-1; D is ambiguous. This CDR3 contains 15 residues. The germline V and J ends were trimmed by 4 bases and 5 bases, with 15 bases remaining between them. Germline V lookup: CDR1 SNHLY, CDR2 FYNNEI. The CDR3 DNA is TGTGCCAGCAGTGTAGCCGGTCGCCGGGACAATGAGCAGTTCTTC. It specifies CASSVAGRRDNEQFF.

This clonotype was counted ten times or more. The V and J genes are TRBV12-3 or TRBV12-4 and TRBJ1-1; D gene ambiguous. Trimming cost V 3 bases and J 5 bases, with 19 bases left between them. This CDR3 region has 16 residues. CDR3 protein: CASSLGPLTRKTEAFF. In DNA form, the CDR3 reads TGTGCCAGCAGTTTGGGTCCGTTGACTCGAAAGACTGAAGCTTTCTTT.